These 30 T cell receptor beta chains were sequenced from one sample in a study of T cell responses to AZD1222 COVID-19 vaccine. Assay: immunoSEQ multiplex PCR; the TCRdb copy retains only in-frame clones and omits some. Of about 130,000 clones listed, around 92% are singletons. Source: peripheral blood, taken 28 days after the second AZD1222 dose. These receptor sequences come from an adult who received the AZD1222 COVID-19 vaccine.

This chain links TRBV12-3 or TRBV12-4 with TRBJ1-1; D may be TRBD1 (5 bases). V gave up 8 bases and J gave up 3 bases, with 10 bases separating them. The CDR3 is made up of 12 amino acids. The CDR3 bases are TGTGCCAGCGGGGGGATCTACACTGAAGCTTTCTTT. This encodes CASGGIYTEAFF.

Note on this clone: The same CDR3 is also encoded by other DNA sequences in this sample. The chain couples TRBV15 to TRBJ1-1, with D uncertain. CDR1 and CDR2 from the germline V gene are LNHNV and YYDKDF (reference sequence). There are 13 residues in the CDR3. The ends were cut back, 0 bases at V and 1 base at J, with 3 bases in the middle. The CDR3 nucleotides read TGTGCCACCAGCAGAGATCGGAACACTGAAGCTTTCTTT. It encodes CATSRDRNTEAFF. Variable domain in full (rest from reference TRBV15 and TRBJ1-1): DAMVIQNPRYQVTQFGKPVTLSCSQTLNHNVMYWYQQKSSQAPKLLFHYYDKDFNNEADTPDNFQSRRPNTSFCFLDIRSPGLGDTAMYLCATSRDRNTEAFFGQGTRLTVV.

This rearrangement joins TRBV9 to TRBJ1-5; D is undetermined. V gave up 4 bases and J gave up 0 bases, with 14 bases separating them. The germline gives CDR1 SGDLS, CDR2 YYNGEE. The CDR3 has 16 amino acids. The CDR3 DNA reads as TGTGCCAGCAGCCCAGGACCGAGCTATAGCAATCAGCCCCAGCATTTT. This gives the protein CASSPGPSYSNQPQHF.

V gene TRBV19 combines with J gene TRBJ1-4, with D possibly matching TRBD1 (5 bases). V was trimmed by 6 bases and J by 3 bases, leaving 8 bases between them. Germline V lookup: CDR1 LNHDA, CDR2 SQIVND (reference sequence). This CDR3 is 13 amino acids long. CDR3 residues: CASRGVANEKLFF. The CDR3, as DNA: TGTGCCAGTAGGGGGGTGGCTAATGAAAAACTGTTTTTT. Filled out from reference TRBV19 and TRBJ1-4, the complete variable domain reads DGGITQSPKYLFRKEGQNVTLSCEQNLNHDAMYWYRQDPGQGLRLIYYSQIVNDFQKGDIAEGYSVSREKKESFPLTVTSAQKNPTAFYLCASRGVANEKLFFGSGTQLSVL.

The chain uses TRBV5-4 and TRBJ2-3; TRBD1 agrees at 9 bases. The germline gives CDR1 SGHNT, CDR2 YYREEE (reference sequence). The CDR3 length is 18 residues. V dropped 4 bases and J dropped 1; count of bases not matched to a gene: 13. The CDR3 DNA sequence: TGTGCCAGCAGCCCCAACCCCACAGGGGGCGGAGGCACAGATACGCAGTATTTT. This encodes CASSPNPTGGGGTDTQYF.

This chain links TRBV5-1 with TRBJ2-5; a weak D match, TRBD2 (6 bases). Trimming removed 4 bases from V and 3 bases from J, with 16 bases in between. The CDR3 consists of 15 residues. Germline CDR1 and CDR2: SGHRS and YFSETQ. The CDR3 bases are TGCGCCAGCAGCGAAATCGTAGCGGTAAAAGAGACCCAGTACTTC. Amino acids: CASSEIVAVKETQYF.

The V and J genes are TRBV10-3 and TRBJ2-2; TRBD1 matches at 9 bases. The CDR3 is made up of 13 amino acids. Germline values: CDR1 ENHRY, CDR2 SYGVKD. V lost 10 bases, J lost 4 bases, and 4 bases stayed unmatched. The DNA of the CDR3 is TGTGCCACTTGGACAGGGGCCACCGGGGAGCTGTTTTTT. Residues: CATWTGATGELFF.

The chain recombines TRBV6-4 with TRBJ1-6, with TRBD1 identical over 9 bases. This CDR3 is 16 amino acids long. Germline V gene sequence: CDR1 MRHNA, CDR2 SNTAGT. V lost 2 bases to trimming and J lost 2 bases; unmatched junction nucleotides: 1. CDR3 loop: CASSDTGGAYNSPLHF. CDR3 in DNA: TGTGCCAGCAGTGACACAGGGGGCGCCTATAATTCACCCCTCCACTTT.

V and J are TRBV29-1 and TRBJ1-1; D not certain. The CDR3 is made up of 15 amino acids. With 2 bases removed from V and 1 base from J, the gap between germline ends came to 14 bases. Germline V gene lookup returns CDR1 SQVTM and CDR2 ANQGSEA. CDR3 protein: CSVERRVTWNTEAFF. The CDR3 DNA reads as TGCAGCGTTGAAAGGAGGGTAACATGGAACACTGAAGCTTTCTTT.

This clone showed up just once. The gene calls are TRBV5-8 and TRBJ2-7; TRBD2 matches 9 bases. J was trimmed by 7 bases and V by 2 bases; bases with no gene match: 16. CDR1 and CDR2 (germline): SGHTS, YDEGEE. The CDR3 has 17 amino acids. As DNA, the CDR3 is TGTGCCAGCAGCTTCGGGGGACTAGCCGGGGTCGGGAGGGAGCAGTACGTC. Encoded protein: CASSFGGLAGVGREQYV.

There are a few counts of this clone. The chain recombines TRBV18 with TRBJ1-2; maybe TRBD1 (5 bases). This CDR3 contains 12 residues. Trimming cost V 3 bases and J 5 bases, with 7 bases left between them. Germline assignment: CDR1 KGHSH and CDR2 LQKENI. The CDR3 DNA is TGTGCCAGCTCACCCGACAGTTATGGCTACACCTTC. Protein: CASSPDSYGYTF.

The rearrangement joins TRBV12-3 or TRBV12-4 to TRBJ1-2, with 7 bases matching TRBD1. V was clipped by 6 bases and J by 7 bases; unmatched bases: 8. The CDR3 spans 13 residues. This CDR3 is CASSATGRSGYTF. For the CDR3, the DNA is TGTGCCAGCAGCGCGACAGGGAGGAGTGGCTACACCTTC.

As DNA, the CDR3 is TGCAGTGCTAGTCAAAATCTGGAAGCTTTCTTT. The encoded protein is CSASQNLEAFF. The genes are TRBV20-1 and TRBJ1-1; no definite D call. The ends were cut back, 3 bases at V and 8 bases at J, with 10 bases in the middle. CDR3 length: 11 residues. Per germline, CDR1 DFQATT and CDR2 SNEGSKA (reference sequence).

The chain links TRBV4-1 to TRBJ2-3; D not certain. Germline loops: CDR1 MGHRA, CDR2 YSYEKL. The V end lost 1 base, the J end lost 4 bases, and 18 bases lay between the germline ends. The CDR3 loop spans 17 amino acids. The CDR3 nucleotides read TGCGCCAGCAGCCAAGTCCCGCCGACCTCTCGCCCAGATACGCAGTATTTT. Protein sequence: CASSQVPPTSRPDTQYF.

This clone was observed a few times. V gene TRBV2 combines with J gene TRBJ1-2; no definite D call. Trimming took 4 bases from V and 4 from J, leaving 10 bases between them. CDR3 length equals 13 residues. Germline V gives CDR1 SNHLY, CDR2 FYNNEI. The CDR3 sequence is CASSGPNLYGYTF. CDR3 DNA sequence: TGTGCCAGCAGTGGACCGAATCTCTATGGCTACACCTTC.

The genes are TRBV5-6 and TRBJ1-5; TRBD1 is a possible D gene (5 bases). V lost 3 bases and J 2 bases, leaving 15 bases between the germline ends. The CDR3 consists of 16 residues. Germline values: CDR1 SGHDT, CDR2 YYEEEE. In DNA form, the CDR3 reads TGTGCCAGCAGCTCGCAGGGAGCTTTCGGCAATCAGCCCCAGCATTTT. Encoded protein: CASSSQGAFGNQPQHF.

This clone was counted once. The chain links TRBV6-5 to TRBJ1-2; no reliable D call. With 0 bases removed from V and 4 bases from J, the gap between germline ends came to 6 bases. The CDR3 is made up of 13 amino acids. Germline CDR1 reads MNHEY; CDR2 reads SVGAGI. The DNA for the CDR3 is TGTGCCAGCAGTTACTCGGGCAGCTATGGCTACACCTTC. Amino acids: CASSYSGSYGYTF.

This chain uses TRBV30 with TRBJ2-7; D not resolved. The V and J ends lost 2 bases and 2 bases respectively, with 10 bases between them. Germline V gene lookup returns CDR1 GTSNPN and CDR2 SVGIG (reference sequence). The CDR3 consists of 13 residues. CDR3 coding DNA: TGTGCCTGGAGTAGCAAGGGTACCTACGAGCAGTACTTC. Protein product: CAWSSKGTYEQYF.

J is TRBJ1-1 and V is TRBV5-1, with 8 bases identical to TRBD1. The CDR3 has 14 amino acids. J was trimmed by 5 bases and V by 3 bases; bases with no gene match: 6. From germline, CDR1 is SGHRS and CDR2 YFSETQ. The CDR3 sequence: CASSWTTGGTEAFF. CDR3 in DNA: TGCGCCAGCAGCTGGACTACAGGGGGGACTGAAGCTTTCTTT. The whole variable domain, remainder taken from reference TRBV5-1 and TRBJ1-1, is KAGVTQTPRYLIKTRGQQVTLSCSPISGHRSVSWYQQTPGQGLQFLFEYFSETQRNKGNFPGRFSGRQFSNSRSEMNVSTLELGDSALYLCASSWTTGGTEAFFGQGTRLTVV.

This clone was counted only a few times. Written as DNA, the CDR3 is TGCGCCAGCAGCCAAACCCCCCTCGGCAGGGCACGGAGAGGTAACACTGAAGCTTTCTTT. This gives the protein CASSQTPLGRARRGNTEAFF. The rearrangement uses TRBV4-1 and TRBJ1-1; D perhaps matches TRBD1 (5 bases). The CDR3 extends over 20 amino acids. CDR1 is MGHRA, CDR2 YSYEKL, per germline. Trimming pared 2 bases from V and 2 bases from J, leaving 27 bases between.

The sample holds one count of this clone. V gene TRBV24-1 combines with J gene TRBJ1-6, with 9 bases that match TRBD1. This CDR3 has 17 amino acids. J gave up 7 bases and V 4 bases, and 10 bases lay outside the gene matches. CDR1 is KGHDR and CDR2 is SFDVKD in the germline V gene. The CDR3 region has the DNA TGTGCCACCAGTGACAACGACAGGGGGATCAAAAATTCACCCCTCCACTTT. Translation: CATSDNDRGIKNSPLHF.

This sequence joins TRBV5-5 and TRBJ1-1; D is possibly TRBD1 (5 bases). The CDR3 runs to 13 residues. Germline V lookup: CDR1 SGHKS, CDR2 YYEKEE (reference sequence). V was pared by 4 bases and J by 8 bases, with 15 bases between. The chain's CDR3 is CASSQTAGEEAFF. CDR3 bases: TGTGCCAGCAGCCAGACCGCGGGGGAGGAAGCTTTCTTT.

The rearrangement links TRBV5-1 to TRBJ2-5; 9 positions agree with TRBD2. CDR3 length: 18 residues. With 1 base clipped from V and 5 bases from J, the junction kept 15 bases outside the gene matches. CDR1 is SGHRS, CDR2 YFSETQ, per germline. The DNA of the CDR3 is TGCGCCAGCAGCTTGTCCGGGACTAGCACCACAAACGGGGAGACCCAGTACTTC. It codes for CASSLSGTSTTNGETQYF.

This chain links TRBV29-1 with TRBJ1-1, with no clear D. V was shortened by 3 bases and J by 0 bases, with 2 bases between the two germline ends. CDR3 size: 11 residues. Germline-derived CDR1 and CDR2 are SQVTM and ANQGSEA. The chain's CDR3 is CSVEVNTEAFF. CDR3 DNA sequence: TGCAGCGTTGAGGTGAACACTGAAGCTTTCTTT.

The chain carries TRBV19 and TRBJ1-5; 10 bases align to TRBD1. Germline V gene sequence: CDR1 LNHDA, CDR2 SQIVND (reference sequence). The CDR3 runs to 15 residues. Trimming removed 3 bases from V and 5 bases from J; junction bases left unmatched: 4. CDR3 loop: CASSIQTGGDQPQHF. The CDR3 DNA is TGTGCCAGTAGTATTCAGACAGGGGGCGATCAGCCCCAGCATTTT. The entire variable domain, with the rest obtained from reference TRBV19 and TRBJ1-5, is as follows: DGGITQSPKYLFRKEGQNVTLSCEQNLNHDAMYWYRQDPGQGLRLIYYSQIVNDFQKGDIAEGYSVSREKKESFPLTVTSAQKNPTAFYLCASSIQTGGDQPQHFGDGTRLSIL.

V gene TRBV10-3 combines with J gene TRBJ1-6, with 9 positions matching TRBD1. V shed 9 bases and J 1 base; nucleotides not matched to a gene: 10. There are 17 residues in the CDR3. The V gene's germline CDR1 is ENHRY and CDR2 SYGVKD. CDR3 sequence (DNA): TGTGCCATAGGCGGACAGGGGAGTAGGTCCTATAATTCACCCCTCCACTTT. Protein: CAIGGQGSRSYNSPLHF.

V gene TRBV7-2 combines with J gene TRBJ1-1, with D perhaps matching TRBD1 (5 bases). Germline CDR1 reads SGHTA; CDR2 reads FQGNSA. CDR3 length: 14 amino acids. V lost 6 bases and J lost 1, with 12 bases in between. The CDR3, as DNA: TGTGCCAGCAGACGGGGGGTGCCGAACACTGAAGCTTTCTTT. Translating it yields CASRRGVPNTEAFF. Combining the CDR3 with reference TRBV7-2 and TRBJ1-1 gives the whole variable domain GAGVSQSPSNKVTEKGKDVELRCDPISGHTALYWYRQSLGQGLEFLIYFQGNSAPDKSGLPSDRFSAERTGGSVSTLTIQRTQQEDSAVYLCASRRGVPNTEAFFGQGTRLTVV.

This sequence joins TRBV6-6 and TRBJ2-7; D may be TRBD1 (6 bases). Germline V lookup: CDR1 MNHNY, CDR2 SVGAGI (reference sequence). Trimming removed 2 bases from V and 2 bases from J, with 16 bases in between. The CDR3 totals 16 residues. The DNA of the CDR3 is TGTGCCAGCAGTTACCCCACAGGGTTTAGTCCCTACGAGCAGTACTTC. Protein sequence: CASSYPTGFSPYEQYF.

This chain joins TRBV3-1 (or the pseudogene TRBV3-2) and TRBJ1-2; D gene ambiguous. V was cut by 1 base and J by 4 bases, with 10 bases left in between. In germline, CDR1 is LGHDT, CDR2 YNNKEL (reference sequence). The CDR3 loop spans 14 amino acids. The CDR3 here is CASSQVGRSYGYTF. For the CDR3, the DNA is TGTGCCAGCAGCCAAGTGGGCCGTTCCTATGGCTACACCTTC.

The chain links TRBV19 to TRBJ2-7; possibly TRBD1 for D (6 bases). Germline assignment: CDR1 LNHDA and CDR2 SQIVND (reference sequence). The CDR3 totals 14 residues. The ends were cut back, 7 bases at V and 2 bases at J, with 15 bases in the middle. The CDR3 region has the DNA TGTGCCAGTATTACCGCAGGGGTAGCCTACGAGCAGTACTTC. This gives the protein CASITAGVAYEQYF.